This T cell receptor (beta chain) emerged from a study of blood T cell repertoires in COVID-19. Background on the study: Acute-phase and convalescent COVID-19 samples originated in the United States, Italy and Spain. PBMCs, B-cell-depleted T cells, or T cells were the source of the cDNA or gDNA that made up the material.

In the original workflow: Reference gene primer amplification gave nucleated cell count estimates. The table came from immunoSEQ multiplex PCR; TCRdb's copy has only in-frame clones and leaves some out. V, J and clone size are those of that table, while D and trimming were read from the DNA. The top ten hold about 2.9% of the sample, which has 400,000 or so clones, about 87% seen once. CDR1 and CDR2 (germline): SGHNT, YYREEE (reference sequence). The V end was cut by 0 bases, the J end by 1 base, with 11 bases between. This CDR3 region has 15 residues. The sequenced sample was peripheral blood. The sequence came from a human donor in a cohort sampled during active COVID-19. V is TRBV5-4 and J is TRBJ2-7; D might be TRBD1 (5 bases). The CDR3, as DNA: TGTGCCAGCAGCTTGGCTCCGACAGATTCCTACGAGCAGTACTTC. It specifies CASSLAPTDSYEQYF.